These 30 T cell receptor beta chains were all obtained from the same sample, sequenced in a study of blood T cells in healthy people across ages. Primed by a sample-barcoded 5' primer and a J-beta primer mix, a second PCR proceeded for roughly 7 to 11 cycles. TCRdb re-derived calls from the 5' RACE reads in MiXCR, one entry per CDR3 protein. Seen here are about 800,000 distinct CDR3 sequences, more than 35% observed once, and the top ten hold around 18%. The sample was blood. Every receptor here comes from a man aged 80 or over in good health.

The V call is TRBV29-1, the J call TRBJ2-1, with D possibly TRBD2 on 7 matching bases. The V gene's germline CDR1 is SQVTM and CDR2 ANQGSEA. This CDR3 region has 14 residues. The ends were cut back, 3 bases at V and 4 bases at J, with 13 bases in the middle. The CDR3 reads CSVDSGQGYNEQFF. The CDR3 DNA reads as TGCAGCGTTGATAGCGGGCAGGGGTACAATGAGCAGTTCTTC.

This clonotype has more than one count but fewer than ten. The V and J genes are TRBV28 and TRBJ2-7; D is undetermined. The V gene's germline CDR1 is MDHEN and CDR2 SYDVKM. The CDR3 runs to 16 residues. V lost 4 bases and J 0 bases, leaving 16 bases between the germline ends. CDR3 region: CASSSSASPSSYEQYF. DNA of the CDR3: TGTGCCAGCAGTTCATCCGCGTCGCCTAGCTCCTACGAGCAGTACTTC. Based on the CDR3 plus reference TRBV28 and TRBJ2-7, the full variable domain is DVKVTQSSRYLVKRTGEKVFLECVQDMDHENMFWYRQDPGLGLRLIYFSYDVKMKEKGDIPEGYSVSREKKERFSLILESASTNQTSMYLCASSSSASPSSYEQYFGPGTRLTVT.

This clonotype came up many times. The CDR3 sequence: CASSPGGQGSYEQYF. The DNA for the CDR3 is TGCGCCAGCAGCCCGGGGGGTCAGGGATCGTACGAGCAGTACTTC. V gene TRBV5-1 combines with J gene TRBJ2-7; 7 bases match TRBD2. This CDR3 spans 15 amino acids. Trimming took 4 bases from V and 4 from J; bases not matched to a gene: 11. The germline V gene encodes CDR1 SGHRS and CDR2 YFSETQ.

The gene calls are TRBV5-1 and TRBJ2-1; D might be TRBD1 or TRBD2, each matching 5 bases. CDR1 and CDR2 from the germline V gene are SGHRS and YFSETQ. V lost 6 bases and J 6 bases, leaving 16 bases between the germline ends. This CDR3 spans 14 amino acids. The CDR3 spells CASTAGTPVNEQFF. CDR3 sequence (DNA): TGCGCCAGCACGGCCGGGACCCCTGTCAATGAGCAGTTCTTC.

The rearrangement uses TRBV6-5 and TRBJ2-2; no clear D gene. V lost 6 bases and J lost 6, with 11 bases in between. The CDR3 runs to 13 residues. Germline V CDR1 and CDR2: MNHEY, SVGAGI. DNA for the CDR3: TGTGCCAGCAGCCCCACCCGGCCCGGGGAGCTGTTTTTT. Translation: CASSPTRPGELFF.

This chain uses TRBV4-3 with TRBJ1-6, with D maybe TRBD1 (6 bases). This CDR3 has 15 residues. V dropped 1 base and J dropped 10 bases, with 14 bases sitting between them. The germline V gene has CDR1 LGHNA and CDR2 YSLEER. The CDR3 DNA is TGCGCCAGCAGCCAAGTCGAGACAGGTGACTCACCCCTCCACTTT. It encodes CASSQVETGDSPLHF.

This clonotype has ten or more counts. This rearrangement joins TRBV12-3 or TRBV12-4 to TRBJ2-3; no definite D call. The CDR3 has 13 residues. The V and J ends lost 6 bases and 0 bases respectively, with 7 bases between them. CDR3 loop: CASSSSSTDTQYF. Here the CDR3 DNA reads TGTGCCAGCAGCTCATCTAGCACAGATACGCAGTATTTT.

This clonotype was recorded only once. V gene TRBV5-1 combines with J gene TRBJ2-6, with 9 bases matching TRBD1. Unmatched junction bases numbered 8, after V lost 0 bases and J lost 1 base. The CDR3 extends over 19 amino acids. CDR1 is SGHRS and CDR2 is YFSETQ in the germline V gene. CDR3 protein: CASSLGRGTGPSGANVLTF. The CDR3 bases are TGCGCCAGCAGCTTGGGGAGGGGGACAGGGCCTTCTGGGGCCAACGTCCTGACTTTC. Supplemented by reference TRBV5-1 and TRBJ2-6, the full variable domain reads KAGVTQTPRYLIKTRGQQVTLSCSPISGHRSVSWYQQTPGQGLQFLFEYFSETQRNKGNFPGRFSGRQFSNSRSEMNVSTLELGDSALYLCASSLGRGTGPSGANVLTFGAGSRLTVL.

A few counts support this clonotype. The J gene is TRBJ2-5, the V gene TRBV20-1, with D perhaps matching TRBD2 (5 bases). The CDR3 has 12 residues. V lost 3 bases and J lost 5, with 10 bases in between. CDR1 is DFQATT, CDR2 SNEGSKA, per germline (reference sequence). CDR3 protein: CSARRLAETQYF. The DNA of the CDR3 is TGCAGTGCTAGGAGGCTAGCCGAGACCCAGTACTTC.

This clonotype was recorded a few times. The V call is TRBV5-6, the J call TRBJ2-1; 11 bases are a match to TRBD2. The CDR3 covers 16 residues. Germline loops: CDR1 SGHDT, CDR2 YYEEEE. Trimming at V came to 1 base and at J to 8 bases, leaving 8 bases not matched to a gene. CDR3: CASSLNLAGGFDEQFF. CDR3 bases: TGTGCCAGCAGCTTGAACTTAGCGGGAGGGTTCGATGAGCAGTTCTTC.

The chain recombines TRBV4-2 with TRBJ2-4; possibly TRBD1 for D (5 bases). Per germline, CDR1 LGHNA and CDR2 YNFKEQ. V lost 4 bases, J lost 1 base, and 8 bases lay in between. The CDR3 loop spans 14 amino acids. In DNA, the CDR3 is TGTGCCAGCAGCCCGACAGCCGCCAAAAACATTCAGTACTTC. It encodes CASSPTAAKNIQYF.

This clonotype showed up just a few times. The CDR3 region has the DNA TGCAGTGCGCTTAGTAGCGGCGGAGATACGCAGTATTTT. This sequence encodes CSALSSGGDTQYF. The rearrangement joins TRBV20-1 to TRBJ2-3, with D tentatively TRBD2 (6 bases). With 6 bases removed from V and 5 bases from J, the gap between germline ends came to 15 bases. Per the germline V gene, CDR1 is DFQATT and CDR2 is SNEGSKA (reference sequence). CDR3 size: 13 residues.

This clonotype was counted a few times. The genes are TRBV4-3 and TRBJ2-1; D not certain. Germline CDR1 and CDR2: LGHNA and YSLEER. The V and J ends lost 2 bases and 1 base respectively, with 9 bases between them. The CDR3 runs 15 residues. CDR3 sequence reads: CASSQLLGSYNEQFF. CDR3 DNA sequence: TGCGCCAGCAGCCAATTGCTAGGGTCCTACAATGAGCAGTTCTTC.

This chain joins TRBV9 and TRBJ2-1; TRBD1 or TRBD2 may be the D gene (5 bases each). The CDR3 contains 15 residues. Trimming took off 4 bases at V and 9 bases at J, with 20 bases between the two ends. Germline-derived CDR1 and CDR2 are SGDLS and YYNGEE. CDR3 bases: TGTGCCAGCAGCACCGGGACCGTTGGTACAACTGAGCAGTTCTTC. Translating gives CASSTGTVGTTEQFF.

This clonotype showed up just a few times. The CDR3 sequence is CASSQKGTGIRASGFSYEQYF. The CDR3, as DNA: TGCGCCAGCAGCCAAAAGGGGACCGGGATTAGGGCTAGCGGGTTTTCCTACGAGCAGTACTTC. The J gene is TRBJ2-7, the V gene TRBV4-3; 8 positions match TRBD2. Losses at the gene ends were 2 bases for V and 1 base for J; bases not matched to a gene: 22. Germline CDR1 is LGHNA and CDR2 is YSLEER. This CDR3 spans 21 amino acids.

This clonotype was found a few times. At one end, the junction sequence differs from germline, possibly due to a read error. The chain is built from TRBV20-1 and TRBJ2-3; unclear D gene. This CDR3 spans 14 amino acids. CDR1 and CDR2 (germline): DFQATT, SNEGSKA (reference sequence). CDR3 DNA sequence: TGCAATGCTAGAGATCATCTAGACACAGATACGCAGTATTTT. Protein product: CNARDHLDTDTQYF.

This clonotype has more than one count but fewer than ten. The chain combines TRBV12-3 or TRBV12-4 with TRBJ1-4; possibly TRBD1 for D (6 bases). V was clipped by 4 bases and J by 2 bases, with 8 bases between them. This CDR3 comprises 14 residues. The CDR3 loop is CASSYQGTNEKLFF. The DNA for the CDR3 is TGTGCCAGCAGTTACCAGGGGACTAATGAAAAACTGTTTTTT.

The CDR3 sequence is CATSVGQGAREITDTQYF. The CDR3, as DNA: TGTGCCACCAGTGTGGGACAGGGGGCACGGGAGATCACAGATACGCAGTATTTT. This rearrangement joins TRBV24-1 to TRBJ2-3; 12 nucleotides align to TRBD1. CDR3 length equals 18 residues. J was trimmed by 2 bases and V by 5 bases; bases with no gene match: 10. CDR1 and CDR2 (germline): KGHDR, SFDVKD.

This chain uses TRBV15 with TRBJ1-2; D is unresolved. The CDR3 has 14 residues. V lost 0 bases and J 8 bases, leaving 13 bases between the germline ends. Germline V gene lookup returns CDR1 LNHNV and CDR2 YYDKDF (reference sequence). CDR3 nucleotide sequence: TGTGCCACCAGCAGAGATGGGCGATCTATCGGCTACACCTTC. This sequence encodes CATSRDGRSIGYTF.

This clonotype was counted between two and nine times. This chain connects TRBV6-2 or TRBV6-3 to TRBJ2-1; weak D call: TRBD2 (5 bases). The length of the CDR3 is 16 residues. The V gene lost 0 bases and the J gene lost 3 bases, with 12 bases spanning the gap. Germline CDR1 and CDR2: MNHEY and SVGEGT. In DNA form, the CDR3 reads TGTGCCAGCAGTTACTCGAGAGGACTTGGCTACAATGAGCAGTTCTTC. It is translated as CASSYSRGLGYNEQFF.

The chain combines TRBV12-5 with TRBJ1-2; no reliable D call. The V end lost 2 bases, the J end lost 6 bases, and 13 bases lay between the germline ends. CDR3 length equals 14 residues. The germline V gene encodes CDR1 LGHNT and CDR2 FRNRAP. The CDR3 protein is CASGLSPALDGYTF. The CDR3 coding sequence is TGTGCTAGTGGTTTGAGCCCAGCCCTAGATGGCTACACCTTC.

This clonotype showed up just once. The chain combines TRBV20-1 with TRBJ2-1; TRBD2 matches 7 bases. With V trimmed by 3 bases and J by 0 bases, 8 bases remained unmatched. Germline-derived CDR1 and CDR2 are DFQATT and SNEGSKA (reference sequence). This CDR3 contains 16 residues. The chain's CDR3 is CSASGGKDSSYNEQFF. CDR3 DNA: TGCAGTGCTAGCGGGGGGAAAGACTCCTCCTACAATGAGCAGTTCTTC.

The chain recombines TRBV11-2 with TRBJ2-1, with TRBD2 identical over 9 bases. CDR1 is SGHAT, CDR2 FQNNGV, per germline. The CDR3 is 15 amino acids. Trimming removed 0 bases from V and 9 bases from J; junction bases left unmatched: 6. This chain's CDR3 is CASSLEAGGYAEQFF. The CDR3 bases are TGTGCCAGCAGCTTAGAAGCGGGAGGATATGCTGAGCAGTTCTTC.

The chain employs TRBV7-2 and TRBJ1-1; no firm D call. V was cut by 3 bases and J by 3 bases, with 11 bases left in between. This CDR3 spans 14 amino acids. Germline V CDR1 and CDR2: SGHTA, FQGNSA. CDR3: CASSFTVAYTEAFF. The CDR3 DNA reads TGTGCCAGCAGCTTTACGGTGGCCTACACTGAAGCTTTCTTT.

This clonotype was counted only a few times. The CDR3 loop is CASSLRGPPPETQYF. The DNA of the CDR3 is TGTGCCAGCAGCTTAAGGGGCCCACCACCAGAGACCCAGTACTTC. The chain carries TRBV7-2 and TRBJ2-5; the D gene is possibly TRBD1 (5 bases). Germline V gene sequence: CDR1 SGHTA, CDR2 FQGNSA. The CDR3 has 15 amino acids. V gave up 2 bases and J gave up 4 bases, with 14 bases separating them.

J is TRBJ2-2 and V is TRBV7-2; D is perhaps TRBD2 (5 bases). Germline CDR1 SGHTA, CDR2 FQGNSA. Trimming left V 5 bases short and J 4 bases short, with 11 bases between. This CDR3 spans 14 amino acids. CDR3 in DNA: TGTGCCAGCAGCATCCTTCGGGGCACCGGGGAGCTGTTTTTT. Protein product: CASSILRGTGELFF.

The genes are TRBV30 and TRBJ2-4; the D is unclear. This CDR3 has 13 residues. V shed 4 bases and J shed 0 bases, with 7 bases lying between them. Germline CDR1 GTSNPN, CDR2 SVGIG (reference sequence). The CDR3 sequence: CAWMPGAKNIQYF. In DNA form, the CDR3 reads TGTGCCTGGATGCCGGGAGCCAAAAACATTCAGTACTTC.

The V and J genes are TRBV20-1 and TRBJ2-5; TRBD1 matches 11 bases. TRBJ2-7 matches the DNA end more closely, so the J call is doubtful. The CDR3 totals 15 residues. Germline CDR1 DFQATT, CDR2 SNEGSKA (reference sequence). CDR3 residues: CSANSRDRGWYEQYF. CDR3 DNA: TGCAGTGCCAACTCCCGGGACAGGGGGTGGTACGAGCAGTACTTC.

In its sample, this clonotype was seen once. The rearrangement links TRBV12-3 or TRBV12-4 to TRBJ2-1, with 8 bases identical to TRBD1. The junction had 6 bases not matched to a gene; V was cut back by 7 bases and J by 10 bases. This CDR3 has 12 amino acids. The CDR3 here is CASTRGLEEQFF. The CDR3 coding sequence is TGTGCCAGCACCAGGGGGCTGGAAGAGCAGTTCTTC.

This clonotype was counted only a few times. One end of the junction is discordant with germline, which a read error may explain. V gene TRBV12-3 or TRBV12-4 combines with J gene TRBJ1-2; no clear D gene. The CDR3 contains 13 residues. Written as DNA, the CDR3 is TGTGCCAGCAGCTTAGACGGAGCTTATGGCTACACCTTC. It is translated as CASSLDGAYGYTF.